These 27 T cell receptor beta chains originate from one sample sequenced in a study of blood T cell repertoires in COVID-19 (dated by TCRdb to about 2020). Receptor libraries were prepared by the immunoSEQ multiplex PCR assay. Drawn from immuneACCESS, this table holds only the in-frame rearrangements with V and J called that TCRdb kept. Clones are partly lost; checked studies trace under half to an unresolved V gene and leave the rest unexplained. The sample yields roughly 170,000 clones; about 75% were counted once. The ten biggest clones cover more than 25% of the sample. Sequenced sample: peripheral blood. The receptors were gathered from a woman in her 70s with acute or convalescent COVID-19.

This chain connects TRBV5-1 to TRBJ2-7, with D maybe TRBD2 (6 bases). Germline V CDR1 and CDR2: SGHRS, YFSETQ. Trimming took 0 bases from V and 6 from J, leaving 13 bases between them. This CDR3 comprises 14 residues. CDR3 region: CASSLEAGSGEQYF. The CDR3 bases are TGCGCCAGCAGCTTGGAAGCGGGTTCGGGCGAGCAGTACTTC.

This sequence joins TRBV7-3 and TRBJ2-3, with TRBD2 matching over 15 bases. This CDR3 has 17 residues. Germline V CDR1 and CDR2: SGHTA, FQGTGA. Trimming removed 3 bases from V and 6 bases from J; junction bases left unmatched: 7. In nucleotides, the CDR3 is TGTGCCAGCAGCTTGCTCGGACTAGCGGGAGGGTCCGATACGCAGTATTTT. Its translation: CASSLLGLAGGSDTQYF.

The chain uses TRBV6-2 or TRBV6-3 and TRBJ2-7; 8 bases align to TRBD1. Germline CDR1 MNHEY, CDR2 SVGEGT. J lost 2 bases, V lost 5 bases, and 20 bases had no gene match. This CDR3 comprises 19 residues. The CDR3 loop reads CASSPHGSSGQGKPYEQYF. The CDR3 DNA sequence: TGTGCCAGCAGTCCGCACGGATCGTCAGGACAGGGAAAACCCTACGAGCAGTACTTC.

The J gene is TRBJ2-5, the V gene TRBV7-3; 10 positions match TRBD2. Trimming at V came to 5 bases and at J to 1 base, leaving 4 bases not matched to a gene. Germline V lookup: CDR1 SGHTA, CDR2 FQGTGA. This CDR3 is 15 amino acids long. The CDR3 sequence is CASSGLAGGQETQYF. CDR3 nucleotide sequence: TGTGCCAGCAGCGGATTAGCGGGAGGCCAAGAGACCCAGTACTTC. Full variable domain (remainder filled in from reference TRBV7-3 and TRBJ2-5): GAGVSQTPSNKVTEKGKYVELRCDPISGHTALYWYRQSLGQGPEFLIYFQGTGAADDSGLPNDRFFAVRPEGSVSTLKIQRTERGDSAVYLCASSGLAGGQETQYFGPGTRLLVL.

This chain joins TRBV11-3 and TRBJ2-1; D perhaps matches TRBD2 (6 bases). The length of the CDR3 is 16 residues. Germline assignment: CDR1 SGHNT and CDR2 YENEEA. V gave up 5 bases and J gave up 1 base, with 15 bases separating them. CDR3 loop: CASSPSLRESYNEQFF. The CDR3 DNA sequence: TGTGCCAGCAGCCCGTCACTCCGGGAGTCCTACAATGAGCAGTTCTTC.

In its sample, this clone was seen a few times. The genes are TRBV12-3 or TRBV12-4 and TRBJ2-7, with 7 bases matching TRBD1. This CDR3 contains 13 residues. V shed 5 bases and J 3 bases; nucleotides not matched to a gene: 4. The CDR3 nucleotides are TGTGCCAGCAGTCTGGGGACAGTCTACGAGCAGTACTTC. This sequence encodes CASSLGTVYEQYF.

This rearrangement joins TRBV6-5 to TRBJ2-7, with TRBD2 as a possible D gene (5 bases). Trimming shortened V by 8 bases and J by 6 bases, and 11 bases separated the two germline ends. In germline, CDR1 is MNHEY, CDR2 SVGAGI. This CDR3 is 11 amino acids long. CDR3 DNA: TGTGCCAGCTTCAGAGGAGGCGAGCAGTACTTC. Protein product: CASFRGGEQYF.

The chain joins TRBV6-5 to TRBJ2-3, with a tentative D call TRBD2 (7 bases). Germline V gene lookup returns CDR1 MNHEY and CDR2 SVGAGI. V lost 5 bases and J 1 base, leaving 10 bases between the germline ends. CDR3 length equals 14 residues. For the CDR3, the DNA is TGTGCCAGCAGTAGGGGGGGGCGCACAGATACGCAGTATTTT. Protein sequence: CASSRGGRTDTQYF.

The chain recombines TRBV5-4 with TRBJ1-1; 11 bases are a match to TRBD1. The ends lost 3 bases at V and 1 base at J; junction bases unmatched: 5. The CDR3 spans 16 residues. Germline CDR1 is SGHNT and CDR2 is YYREEE (reference sequence). CDR3 sequence (DNA): TGTGCCAGCAGCTACTGGACAGGGGGCGCGAACACTGAAGCTTTCTTT. The encoded protein is CASSYWTGGANTEAFF. Based on the CDR3 plus reference TRBV5-4 and TRBJ1-1, the full variable domain is ETGVTQSPTHLIKTRGQQVTLRCSSQSGHNTVSWYQQALGQGPQFIFQYYREEENGRGNFPPRFSGLQFPNYSSELNVNALELDDSALYLCASSYWTGGANTEAFFGQGTRLTVV.

The V and J genes are TRBV19 and TRBJ2-1; 11 bases map to TRBD2. V lost 5 bases and J lost 8; bases outside the gene matches: 14. The germline gives CDR1 LNHDA, CDR2 SQIVND (reference sequence). The CDR3 extends over 17 amino acids. CDR3 loop: CASSPRLAGFKGDEQFF. CDR3 coding DNA: TGTGCCAGTAGTCCCAGACTAGCGGGATTTAAGGGGGATGAGCAGTTCTTC. The complete variable domain, with remaining parts taken from reference TRBV19 and TRBJ2-1, reads DGGITQSPKYLFRKEGQNVTLSCEQNLNHDAMYWYRQDPGQGLRLIYYSQIVNDFQKGDIAEGYSVSREKKESFPLTVTSAQKNPTAFYLCASSPRLAGFKGDEQFFGPGTRLTVL.

V gene TRBV9 combines with J gene TRBJ1-1; a possible D gene is TRBD1 (6 bases). The V end lost 0 bases, the J end lost 4 bases, and 10 bases lay between the germline ends. The CDR3 covers 14 residues. The germline V gene has CDR1 SGDLS and CDR2 YYNGEE. CDR3 protein: CASSVGTRGTEAFF. In DNA form, the CDR3 reads TGTGCCAGCAGCGTAGGGACCAGGGGCACTGAAGCTTTCTTT.

The V gene is TRBV7-9, the J gene TRBJ2-2, with unresolved D. CDR1 and CDR2 from the germline V gene are SEHNR and FQNEAQ (reference sequence). The V gene lost 1 base and the J gene lost 3 bases, with 15 bases spanning the gap. The CDR3 has 17 amino acids. CDR3: CASSLVSYSFDTGELFF. The CDR3 DNA sequence: TGTGCCAGCAGCTTAGTTTCGTACAGCTTTGACACCGGGGAGCTGTTTTTT. The full variable domain, with the rest looked up from reference TRBV7-9 and TRBJ2-2, is DTGVSQNPRHKITKRGQNVTFRCDPISEHNRLYWYRQTLGQGPEFLTYFQNEAQLEKSRLLSDRFSAERPKGSFSTLEIQRTEQGDSAMYLCASSLVSYSFDTGELFFGEGSRLTVL.

The chain uses TRBV7-2 and TRBJ1-2; D is unclear. Germline V gene lookup returns CDR1 SGHTA and CDR2 FQGNSA. Deletions cut 1 base from V and 8 bases from J, with 14 bases between. This CDR3 spans 14 amino acids. As DNA, the CDR3 is TGTGCCAGCAGCTTAGGTAACAGCAATCGGGGCTACACCTTC. Its protein product is CASSLGNSNRGYTF.

This sequence joins TRBV6-2 or TRBV6-3 and TRBJ1-5; 7 bases agree with TRBD1. CDR1 MNHEY and CDR2 SVGEGT come from the germline V gene. With 6 bases clipped from V and 7 bases from J, the junction kept 9 bases outside the gene matches. The CDR3 loop spans 14 amino acids. CDR3 residues: CASRPTGQTQPQHF. DNA of the CDR3: TGTGCCAGCAGACCTACGGGACAGACACAGCCCCAGCATTTT.

The V gene is TRBV7-9, the J gene TRBJ2-2; D is perhaps TRBD2 (6 bases). Trimming removed 5 bases from V and 2 bases from J, with 15 bases in between. The CDR3 runs 16 residues. Germline assignment: CDR1 SEHNR and CDR2 FQNEAQ (reference sequence). CDR3 bases: TGTGCCAGCAGCCGGAGGGGAGGCTTAAACACCGGGGAGCTGTTTTTT. Amino acids: CASSRRGGLNTGELFF.

This clone was detected a few times. The sample has other DNA sequences that encode this CDR3 too. The chain combines TRBV2 with TRBJ2-5, with a possible D match to TRBD2 (6 bases). This CDR3 region has 14 residues. The germline V gene has CDR1 SNHLY and CDR2 FYNNEI. V was clipped by 4 bases and J by 2 bases, with 11 bases between them. CDR3 protein: CASSVFGGQETQYF. The CDR3 DNA follows: TGTGCCAGCAGTGTTTTCGGGGGTCAAGAGACCCAGTACTTC.

J is TRBJ2-1 and V is TRBV25-1; 12 bases align to TRBD2. The CDR3 is made up of 16 amino acids. The V gene end was trimmed by 5 bases and the J gene end by 9 bases; junction bases not matched to a gene: 11. Germline lookup yields CDR1 MGHDK and CDR2 SYGVNS. The CDR3 protein is CASSSRTSGIGSEQFF. The DNA for the CDR3 is TGTGCCAGCAGTTCCCGGACTAGCGGGATCGGGAGTGAGCAGTTCTTC.

CDR3 nucleotide sequence: TGTGCCACCAGTGAAGACAGGTTCGGCACAGATACGCAGTATTTT. Translating gives CATSEDRFGTDTQYF. The chain joins TRBV24-1 to TRBJ2-3; D possibly corresponds to TRBD1 (6 bases). Germline V gene sequence: CDR1 KGHDR, CDR2 SFDVKD. The CDR3 length is 15 residues. Trimming took off 4 bases at V and 1 base at J, with 11 bases between the two ends.

The CDR3 DNA reads TGTGCCTGGACCGCGGGCCCTACCTCGGGTTCACCCCTCCACTTT. It codes for CAWTAGPTSGSPLHF. The rearrangement joins TRBV30 to TRBJ1-6; D not certain. Trimming took 4 bases from V and 9 from J, leaving 19 bases between them. The germline gives CDR1 GTSNPN, CDR2 SVGIG (reference sequence). This CDR3 spans 15 amino acids. The variable domain in full, with the rest retrieved from reference TRBV30 and TRBJ1-6, is SQTIHQWPATLVQPVGSPLSLECTVEGTSNPNLYWYRQAAGRGLQLLFYSVGIGQISSEVPQNLSASRPQDRQFILSSKKLLLSDSGFYLCAWTAGPTSGSPLHFGNGTRLTVT.

The genes are TRBV12-3 or TRBV12-4 and TRBJ2-2; D uncertain. Trimming shortened V by 3 bases and J by 6 bases, and 8 bases separated the two germline ends. The CDR3 covers 13 residues. CDR3 DNA: TGTGCCAGCAGTTTGTCGTCCGCCGGGGAGCTGTTTTTT. It translates to CASSLSSAGELFF.

This chain links TRBV10-3 with TRBJ2-3; 9 positions agree with TRBD2. V dropped 6 bases and J dropped 0; count of bases not matched to a gene: 1. Germline CDR1 is ENHRY and CDR2 is SYGVKD. The CDR3 is made up of 14 amino acids. The CDR3 nucleotides are TGTGCCATCAGCACTAGCGGGAGCACAGATACGCAGTATTTT. Its translation: CAISTSGSTDTQYF.

The chain is built from TRBV5-1 and TRBJ2-1; TRBD2 matches 8 bases. CDR3 size: 15 residues. Trimming cost V 2 bases and J 10 bases; bases outside gene matches: 11. Germline CDR1 SGHRS, CDR2 YFSETQ. CDR3 sequence (DNA): TGCGCCAGCAGCTTTCAACTAGCGGAGCCCAAGGAGCAGTTCTTC. The encoded protein is CASSFQLAEPKEQFF.

The chain uses TRBV7-9 and TRBJ2-3; D not resolved. The germline gives CDR1 SEHNR, CDR2 FQNEAQ (reference sequence). V was clipped by 11 bases and J by 6 bases, with 12 bases between them. This CDR3 is 11 amino acids long. The CDR3 DNA reads TGTGCCTTACTTAACCTGGATACGCAGTATTTT. Translated: CALLNLDTQYF.

The chain links TRBV6-6 to TRBJ2-1; 9 bases fit TRBD2. Germline V lookup: CDR1 MNHNY, CDR2 SVGAGI (reference sequence). Germline trimming cut 5 bases from V and 3 bases from J; bases unmatched to any gene: 11. This CDR3 is built from 17 residues. The CDR3 DNA sequence: TGTGCCAGCAGTCGAATGAGACTAGCGGCACGCTACAATGAGCAGTTCTTC. Protein product: CASSRMRLAARYNEQFF.

V and J are TRBV10-3 and TRBJ2-7, with unresolved D. Trimming took off 6 bases at V and 4 bases at J, with 10 bases between the two ends. Germline V gene data show CDR1 as ENHRY and CDR2 as SYGVKD. CDR3 size: 12 residues. CDR3: CAISPTGYEQYF. Written as DNA, the CDR3 is TGTGCCATCAGCCCGACTGGATACGAGCAGTACTTC.

The chain has TRBV2 and TRBJ1-1; no definite D call. Trimming stripped 3 bases from V and 1 base from J, with 12 bases between. CDR3 length: 15 residues. CDR1 is SNHLY, CDR2 FYNNEI, per germline. CDR3 amino acids: CASSDSGKWNTEAFF. The CDR3 nucleotides are TGTGCCAGCAGTGATTCGGGGAAATGGAACACTGAAGCTTTCTTT.

This chain joins TRBV5-1 and TRBJ1-6; 8 nucleotides agree with TRBD1. Germline loops: CDR1 SGHRS, CDR2 YFSETQ. Unmatched junction bases numbered 4, after V lost 0 bases and J lost 8 bases. This CDR3 region has 15 residues. The CDR3 bases are TGCGCCAGCAGCTTGGACGGGACAGGAGATTCACCCCTCCACTTT. Residues: CASSLDGTGDSPLHF.